The sequence of this T cell receptor beta chain was determined in a study of blood T cell repertoires in COVID-19. Turning to the study itself: In each case, the material was cDNA or gDNA derived from T cells, B-cell-depleted T cells, or PBMCs.

With 7 bases removed from V and 5 bases from J, the gap between germline ends came to 11 bases. The CDR3 is 13 residues long. Germline CDR1 reads ENHRY; CDR2 reads SYGVKD. Per the authors' pipeline: Reference gene primer amplification yielded estimated nucleated cell counts. TCRdb keeps only in-frame clones here, not all; method: immunoSEQ multiplex PCR. The V and J calls and the clone size are those of that table, but D and trimming were determined from the DNA. The sample lists tens of thousands of clones; about 90% were seen once. This TCR derives from a human donor in a cohort sampled during active COVID-19. The rearrangement links TRBV10-3 to TRBJ1-4; no definite D call. Sequencing was performed on peripheral blood. This CDR3 is CAITARLNEKLFF. Here the CDR3 DNA reads TGTGCCATCACGGCCAGACTGAATGAAAAACTGTTTTTT.